This is a list of T cell receptor beta chains from one sample in a study of blood T cells in healthy people across ages. From the 5' RACE reads, TCRdb called clonotypes with MiXCR, one entry per CDR3 protein. The table includes around 940,000 distinct CDR3 sequences, roughly 47% detected once. The sequenced material came from blood. Receptors originate from an older woman in good health. CDR3s include the opening cysteine and the closing phenylalanine or tryptophan. Clone size is not always given. Where it is, it says once, few, many or a class for expanded clones.

J gene | CDR3 length | V gene | clone size | CDR3 protein
TRBJ2-3 | 16 | TRBV4-3 | NA | CASSLWPGQGTDTQYF
TRBJ1-1 | 17 | TRBV16 | NA | CASNPPEAGTVNTEAFF
TRBJ2-1 | 12 | TRBV6-2/TRBV6-3 | NA | CASSTGPSEQFF
TRBJ2-5 | 13 | TRBV28 | NA | CASSPSGGLEQYF
TRBJ2-6 | 15 | TRBV6-1 | NA | CASRNTGSGANVLTF
TRBJ1-2 | 12 | TRBV11-2 | NA | CASSRPDYGYTF
TRBJ1-2 | 13 | TRBV20-1 | NA | CSATHGSNYGYTF
TRBJ2-1 | 16 | TRBV20-1 | NA | CSALRGTSGIYNEQFF
TRBJ2-5 | 14 | TRBV29-1 | NA | CSVDVGLPIQTQYF
TRBJ2-1 | 15 | TRBV5-1 | few | CASSLAPNAYNEQFF
TRBJ2-2 | 13 | TRBV6-2/TRBV6-3 | NA | CASSWGQGGELFF
TRBJ2-6 | 17 | TRBV3-1 | many | CASSPETGRSGANVLTF
TRBJ2-5 | 13 | TRBV12-3/TRBV12-4 | NA | CASSLKPWETQYF
TRBJ1-2 | 14 | TRBV29-1 | few | CSVEWGGAGYGYTF
TRBJ2-2 | 15 | TRBV28 | NA | CASRRPGQNTGELFF
TRBJ2-7 | 17 | TRBV28 | once | CASSPSALGQRSYEQYF
TRBJ2-1 | 13 | TRBV14 | NA | CASSLRTWDEQFF
TRBJ2-7 | 14 | TRBV4-2 | few | CASSAGREDYEQYF
TRBJ2-3 | 14 | TRBV5-1 | NA | CASRSMAGADTQYF
TRBJ2-1 | 13 | TRBV29-1 | few | CSVAGLAGLSQFF
TRBJ2-4 | 14 | TRBV5-1 | many | CASSRQGDKNIQYF
TRBJ2-5 | 13 | TRBV10-1 | few | CASSGSVQETQYF
TRBJ2-7 | 15 | TRBV3-1 | few | CASSQGSGGACEQYF
NA | 13 | TRBV20-1 | few | CSARRRESNEQYF
TRBJ2-7 | 15 | TRBV7-2 | few | CASSRGKAGNYEQYF
TRBJ2-3 | 13 | TRBV20-1 | many | CSANGRPSDTQYF
TRBJ2-1 | 13 | TRBV2 | NA | CASSLLALDEQFF
TRBJ2-6 | 18 | TRBV9 | NA | CASSGRTDLASGANVLTF
TRBJ2-3 | 14 | TRBV27 | NA | CASSLWTSTDTQYF
TRBJ2-5 | 14 | TRBV29-1 | once | CSAVAGGPGETQYF
TRBJ2-3 | 15 | TRBV5-6 | NA | CASSDSLFLTDTQYF
TRBJ1-2 | 14 | TRBV27 | NA | CASSLEGPLSGYTF
TRBJ2-7 | 12 | TRBV3-1 | few | CASGTSFYEQYF
TRBJ2-7 | 16 | TRBV9 | NA | CASSVEPGQGSYEQYF
TRBJ1-5 | 15 | TRBV6-2/TRBV6-3 | NA | CASRPGTGLNQPQHF
TRBJ2-5 | 14 | TRBV3-1 | few | CASSQGTSGETQYF
TRBJ2-7 | 17 | TRBV10-2 | NA | CASSPSGTSGGGYEQYF
TRBJ2-3 | 12 | TRBV29-1 | many | CSVGGITDTQYF
TRBJ2-3 | 16 | TRBV4-1 | few | CASSQVGPLESDTQYF
TRBJ2-5 | 13 | TRBV29-1 | NA | CSVGAAIQETQYF